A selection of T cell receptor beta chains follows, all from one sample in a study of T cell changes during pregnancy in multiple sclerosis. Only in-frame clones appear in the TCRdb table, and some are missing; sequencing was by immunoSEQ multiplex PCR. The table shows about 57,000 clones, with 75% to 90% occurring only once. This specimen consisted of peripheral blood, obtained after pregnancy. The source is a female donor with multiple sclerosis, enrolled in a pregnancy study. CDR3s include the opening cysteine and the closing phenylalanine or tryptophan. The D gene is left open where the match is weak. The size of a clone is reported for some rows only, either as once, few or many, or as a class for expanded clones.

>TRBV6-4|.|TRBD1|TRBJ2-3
TGTGCCAGCAGTGAGGGGACAGGGGACACAGATACGCAGTATTTT
CASSEGTGDTDTQYF
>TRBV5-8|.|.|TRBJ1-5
TGTGCCAGCAGGGGGCCAGGGCATCAGCCCCAGCATTTT
CASRGPGHQPQHF
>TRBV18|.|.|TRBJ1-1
TGTGCCAGCTCACCACAGCAGGGGTGGAACACTGAAGCTTTCTTT
CASSPQQGWNTEAFF
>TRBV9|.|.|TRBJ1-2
TGTGCCAGCAGCGGGCCGGACAGCAACTATGGCTACACCTTC
CASSGPDSNYGYTF
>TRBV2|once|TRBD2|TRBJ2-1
TGTGCCAGCAGTGAAGGCTTCCGGACTAGCGGGCGGTACAATGAGCAGTTCTTC
CASSEGFRTSGRYNEQFF
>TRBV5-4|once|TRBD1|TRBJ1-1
TGTGCCAGCAGCTTGGGACAGGGTTCGGGTTTCTTT
CASSLGQGSGFF
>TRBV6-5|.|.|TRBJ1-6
TGTGCCAGCAGTTACTCCACGGCGGATTCACCCCTCCACTTT
CASSYSTADSPLHF
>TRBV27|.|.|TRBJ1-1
TGTGCCAGCAGTGGGGGGGTACAGGGCTTAAACACTGAAGCTTTCTTT
CASSGGVQGLNTEAFF
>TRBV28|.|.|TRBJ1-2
TGTGCCAGCACCAGGGGCCCGAACTATGGCTACACCTTC
CASTRGPNYGYTF
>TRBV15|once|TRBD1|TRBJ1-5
TGTGCCACGGGGCCCCAGGGGGGAATACGTCAGCCCCAGCATTTT
CATGPQGGIRQPQHF
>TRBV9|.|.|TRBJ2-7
TGTGCCAGCAGCCCAATCCCGGGGGACCCCTCCTACGAGCAGTACTTC
CASSPIPGDPSYEQYF
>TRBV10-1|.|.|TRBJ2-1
TGCGCCAGCAGTAAAGACACACTGGATGAGCAGTTCTTC
CASSKDTLDEQFF
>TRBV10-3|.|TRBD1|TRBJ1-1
TGTGCCATCAGTATAAGACAGGGAGGCGACACTGAAGCTTTCTTT
CAISIRQGGDTEAFF
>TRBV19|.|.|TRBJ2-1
TGTGCCAGTAGTATCTCCTATGAGCAGTTCTTC
CASSISYEQFF
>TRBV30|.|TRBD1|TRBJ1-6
TGTGCCTGGAAATTCGGGACAGGGGATTCACCCCTCCACTTT
CAWKFGTGDSPLHF
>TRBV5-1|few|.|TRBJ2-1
TGCGCCAGCAGCATGATGGCGGGGAACAATGAGCAGTTCTTC
CASSMMAGNNEQFF
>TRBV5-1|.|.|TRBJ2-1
TGCGCCAGCAGCTTGTCCGTGGGAAGCGGTGAGCAGTTCTTC
CASSLSVGSGEQFF
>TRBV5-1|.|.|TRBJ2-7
TGCGCCAGCAGCTTGGGCCTGGAAGGGGCCTACGAGCAGTACTTC
CASSLGLEGAYEQYF
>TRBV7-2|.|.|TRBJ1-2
TGTGCCAGCAGCTTACAGGGGTATGGCTACACCTTC
CASSLQGYGYTF